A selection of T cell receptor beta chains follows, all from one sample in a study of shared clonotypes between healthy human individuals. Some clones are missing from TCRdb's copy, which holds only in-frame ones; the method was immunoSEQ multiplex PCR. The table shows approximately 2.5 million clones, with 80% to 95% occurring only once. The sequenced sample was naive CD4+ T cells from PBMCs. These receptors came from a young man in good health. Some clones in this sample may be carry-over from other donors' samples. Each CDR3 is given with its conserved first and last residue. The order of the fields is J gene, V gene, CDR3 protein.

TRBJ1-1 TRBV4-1 CASSQNLNSQRTEAFF
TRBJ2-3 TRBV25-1 CASSRHRDRVTDTQYF
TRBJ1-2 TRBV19 CASAKPGGFGGYTF
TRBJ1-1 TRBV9 CASSEADSKDTEAFF
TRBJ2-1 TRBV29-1 CSVAGAAENSYNEQFF
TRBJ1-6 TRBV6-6 CASRGTGSSYNSPLHF
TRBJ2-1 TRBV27 CASSFNRGGEQFF
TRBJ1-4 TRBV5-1 CASSPAGLFGEKLFF
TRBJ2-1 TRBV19 CASRPQGARRYNEQFF
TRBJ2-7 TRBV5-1 CASSPRLVPSYEQYF
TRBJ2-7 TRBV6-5 CASIKTDYEQYF
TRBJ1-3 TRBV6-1 CASSARGQGLGNTIYF
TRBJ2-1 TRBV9 CASSAQGYRGQGENEQFF
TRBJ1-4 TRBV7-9 CASSSGQYQNEKLFF
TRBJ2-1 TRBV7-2 CASSFIAGADNEQFF
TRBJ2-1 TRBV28 CASSPGLARGGEQFF
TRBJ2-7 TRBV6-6 CASNNGGGGGYEQYF
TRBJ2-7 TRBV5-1 CASRPGLAGGYEQYF
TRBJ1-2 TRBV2 CASRQEANYGYTF
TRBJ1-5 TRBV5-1 CASSFLGDQPQHF
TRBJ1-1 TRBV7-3 CASSLFGGAMNTEAFF
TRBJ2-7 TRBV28 CASGRAGGEQYF
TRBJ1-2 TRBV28 CASSSGQGRGVYGYTF
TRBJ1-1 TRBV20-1 CSAGAGTEAFF
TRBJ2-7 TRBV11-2 CASSGQTSGRIKGEQYF
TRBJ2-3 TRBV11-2 CASSLSGPTEDTQYF
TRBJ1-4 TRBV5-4 CASRRGGSNEKLFF
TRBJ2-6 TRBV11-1 CASSLDPSSGANVLTF